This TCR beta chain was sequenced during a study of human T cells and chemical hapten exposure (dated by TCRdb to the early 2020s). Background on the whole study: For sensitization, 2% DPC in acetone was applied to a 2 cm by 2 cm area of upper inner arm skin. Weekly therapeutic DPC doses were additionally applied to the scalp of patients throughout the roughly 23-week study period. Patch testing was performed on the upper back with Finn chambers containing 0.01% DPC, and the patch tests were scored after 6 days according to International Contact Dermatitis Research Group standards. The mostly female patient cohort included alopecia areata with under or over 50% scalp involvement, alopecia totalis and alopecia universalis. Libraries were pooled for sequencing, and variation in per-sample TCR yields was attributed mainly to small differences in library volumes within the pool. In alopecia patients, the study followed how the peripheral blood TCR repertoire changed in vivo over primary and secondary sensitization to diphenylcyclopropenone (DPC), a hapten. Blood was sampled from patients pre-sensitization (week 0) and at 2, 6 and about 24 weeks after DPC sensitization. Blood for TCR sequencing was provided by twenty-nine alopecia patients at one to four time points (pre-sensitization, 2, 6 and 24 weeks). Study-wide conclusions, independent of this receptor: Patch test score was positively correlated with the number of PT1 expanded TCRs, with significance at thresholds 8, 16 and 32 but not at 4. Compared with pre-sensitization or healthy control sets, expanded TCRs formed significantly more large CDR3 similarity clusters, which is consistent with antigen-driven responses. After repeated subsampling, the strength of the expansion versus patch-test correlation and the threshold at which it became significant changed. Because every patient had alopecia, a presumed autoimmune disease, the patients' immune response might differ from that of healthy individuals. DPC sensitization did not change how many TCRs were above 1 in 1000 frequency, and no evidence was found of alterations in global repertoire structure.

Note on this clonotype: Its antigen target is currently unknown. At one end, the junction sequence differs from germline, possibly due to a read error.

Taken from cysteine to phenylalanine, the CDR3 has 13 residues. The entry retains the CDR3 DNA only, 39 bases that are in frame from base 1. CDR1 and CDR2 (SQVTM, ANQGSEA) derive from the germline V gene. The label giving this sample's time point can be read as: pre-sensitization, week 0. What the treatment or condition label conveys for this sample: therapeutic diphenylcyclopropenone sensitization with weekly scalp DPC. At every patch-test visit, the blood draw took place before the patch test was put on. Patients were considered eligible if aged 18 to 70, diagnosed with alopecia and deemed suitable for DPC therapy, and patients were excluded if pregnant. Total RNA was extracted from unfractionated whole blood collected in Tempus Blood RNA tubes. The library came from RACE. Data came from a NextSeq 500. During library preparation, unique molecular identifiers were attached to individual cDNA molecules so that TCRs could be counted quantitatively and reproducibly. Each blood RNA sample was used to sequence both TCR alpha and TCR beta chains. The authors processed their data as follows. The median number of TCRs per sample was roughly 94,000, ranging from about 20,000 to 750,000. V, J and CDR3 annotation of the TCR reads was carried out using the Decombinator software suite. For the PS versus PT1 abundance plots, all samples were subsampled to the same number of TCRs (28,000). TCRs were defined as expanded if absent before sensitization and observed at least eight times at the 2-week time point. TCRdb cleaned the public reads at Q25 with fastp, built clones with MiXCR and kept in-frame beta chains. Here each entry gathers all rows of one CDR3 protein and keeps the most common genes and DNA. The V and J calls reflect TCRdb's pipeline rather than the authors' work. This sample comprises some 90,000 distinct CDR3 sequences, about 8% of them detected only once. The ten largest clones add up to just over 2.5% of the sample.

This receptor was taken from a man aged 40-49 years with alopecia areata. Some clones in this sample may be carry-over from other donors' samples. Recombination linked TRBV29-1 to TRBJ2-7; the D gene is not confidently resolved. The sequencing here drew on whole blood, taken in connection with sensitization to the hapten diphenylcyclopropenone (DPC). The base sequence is TGCAGAGTCGGCCGCCTTAGCTCCTATGAGCAGTACTTC. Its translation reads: CRVGRLSSYEQYF.